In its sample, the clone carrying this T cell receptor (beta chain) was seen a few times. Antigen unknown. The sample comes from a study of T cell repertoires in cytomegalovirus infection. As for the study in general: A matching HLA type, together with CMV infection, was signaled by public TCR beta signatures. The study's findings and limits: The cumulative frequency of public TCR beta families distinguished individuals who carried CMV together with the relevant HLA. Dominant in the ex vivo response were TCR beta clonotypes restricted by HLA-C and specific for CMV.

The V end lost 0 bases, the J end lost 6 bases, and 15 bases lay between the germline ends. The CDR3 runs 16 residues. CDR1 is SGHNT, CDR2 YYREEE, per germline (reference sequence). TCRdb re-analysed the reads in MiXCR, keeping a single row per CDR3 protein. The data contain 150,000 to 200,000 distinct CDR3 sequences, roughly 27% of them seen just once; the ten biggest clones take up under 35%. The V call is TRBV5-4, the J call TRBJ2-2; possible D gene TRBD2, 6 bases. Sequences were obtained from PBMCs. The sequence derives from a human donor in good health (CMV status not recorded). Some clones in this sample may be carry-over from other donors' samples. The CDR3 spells CASSLGGTAVAGELFF. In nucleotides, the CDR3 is TGTGCCAGCAGCTTGGGCGGGACGGCCGTAGCCGGGGAGCTGTTTTTT.